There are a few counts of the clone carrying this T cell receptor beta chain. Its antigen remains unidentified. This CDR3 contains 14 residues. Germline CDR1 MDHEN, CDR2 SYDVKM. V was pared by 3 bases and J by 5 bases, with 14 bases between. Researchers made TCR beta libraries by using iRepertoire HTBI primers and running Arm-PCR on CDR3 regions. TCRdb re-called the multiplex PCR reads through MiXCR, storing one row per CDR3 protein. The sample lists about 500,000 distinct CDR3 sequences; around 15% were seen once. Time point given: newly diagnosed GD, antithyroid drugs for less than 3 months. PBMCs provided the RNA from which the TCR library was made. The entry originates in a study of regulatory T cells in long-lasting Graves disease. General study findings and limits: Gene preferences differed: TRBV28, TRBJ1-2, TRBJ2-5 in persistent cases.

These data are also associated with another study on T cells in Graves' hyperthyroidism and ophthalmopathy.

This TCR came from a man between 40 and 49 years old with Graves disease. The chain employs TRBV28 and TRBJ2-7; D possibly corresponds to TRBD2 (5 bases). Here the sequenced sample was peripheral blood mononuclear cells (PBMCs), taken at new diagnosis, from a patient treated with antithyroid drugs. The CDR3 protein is CASSFPGKLDEQYF. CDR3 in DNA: TGTGCCAGCAGTTTTCCGGGAAAACTGGACGAGCAGTACTTC.